Included here is one T cell receptor (beta chain) sequence, with context. What it binds is unknown. Primers used in a second PCR of roughly 6 to 11 cycles were a sample-barcoded 5' primer and a J-beta primer mix. Each cDNA molecule received a tag from a template-switch adaptor that had 12 random nucleotides. TCRdb re-called the 5' RACE reads through MiXCR, storing one row per CDR3 protein. The sample carries under 2 million distinct CDR3 sequences, roughly 32% recorded once. The sample originates from a study of blood T cells in healthy people across ages. General study results and limits: Without sorted subsets, naive and antigen-experienced compartments could not be conclusively compared. Aged donors had fewer naive CD4+ cells and lower diversity than long-lived donors.

Germline CDR1 and CDR2: SGHTA and FQGNSA. V shed 5 bases, J shed 6 bases, and the junction held 6 bases outside the gene matches. The CDR3 extends over 16 amino acids. PBMCs were isolated at a quantity of at least 6 million per sample. This TCR came from a woman in her thirties in good health. The material sequenced was blood. The rearrangement links TRBV7-2 to TRBJ2-3, with TRBD2 identical over 15 bases. The CDR3: CASSAGLAGGRDTQYF. CDR3 bases: TGTGCCAGCAGCGCGGGACTAGCGGGAGGACGGGATACGCAGTATTTT.